This T cell receptor (beta chain) was observed in a study of long-term antiretroviral therapy in people with HIV. This clone was observed a few times. At the survey level, the v3.0 immunoSEQ assay was run. The assay was immunoSEQ multiplex PCR, and TCRdb's table has in-frame clones only and misses some. The sample carries roughly 18,000 clones, around 91% recorded once. This sample comprised unsorted PBMCs, obtained 4.2 years after starting antiretroviral therapy. This TCR was sampled from a man between 50 and 59 years old with HIV.

The CDR3 spells CASSLSGSEGYQPQHF. In DNA form, the CDR3 reads TGTGCCAGCAGTTTATCAGGATCTGAAGGGTATCAGCCCCAGCATTTT. This chain connects TRBV27 to TRBJ1-5; no reliable D call. The CDR3 runs 16 residues. Germline V gene lookup returns CDR1 MNHEY and CDR2 SMNVEV (reference sequence). The V gene lost 0 bases and the J gene lost 5 bases, with 14 bases spanning the gap.